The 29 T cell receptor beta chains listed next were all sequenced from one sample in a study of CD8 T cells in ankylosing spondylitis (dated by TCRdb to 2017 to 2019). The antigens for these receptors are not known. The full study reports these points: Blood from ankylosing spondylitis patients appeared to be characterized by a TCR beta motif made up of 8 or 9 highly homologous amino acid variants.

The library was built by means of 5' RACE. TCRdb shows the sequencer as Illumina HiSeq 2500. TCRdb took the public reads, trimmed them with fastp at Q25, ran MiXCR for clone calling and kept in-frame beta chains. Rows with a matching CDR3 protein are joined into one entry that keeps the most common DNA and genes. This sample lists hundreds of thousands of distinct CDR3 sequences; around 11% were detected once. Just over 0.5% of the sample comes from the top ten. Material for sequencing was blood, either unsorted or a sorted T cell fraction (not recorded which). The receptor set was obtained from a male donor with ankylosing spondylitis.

The CDR3 DNA is TGCAGTGGACGGGGGGACGCCTATGGCTACACCTTC. Amino acid sequence: CSGRGDAYGYTF. The V call is TRBV20-1, the J call TRBJ1-2, with D maybe TRBD1 (5 bases). Germline CDR1 is DFQATT and CDR2 is SNEGSKA (reference sequence). The V end was cut by 7 bases, the J end by 4 bases, with 13 bases between. This CDR3 is 12 amino acids long.

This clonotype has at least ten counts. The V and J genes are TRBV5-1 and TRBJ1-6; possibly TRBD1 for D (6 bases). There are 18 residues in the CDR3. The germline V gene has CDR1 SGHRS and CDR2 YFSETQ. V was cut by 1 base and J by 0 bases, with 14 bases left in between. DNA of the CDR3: TGCGCCAGCAGCTTGACCACAGGGACGGGCTCCTATAATTCACCCCTCCACTTT. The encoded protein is CASSLTTGTGSYNSPLHF.

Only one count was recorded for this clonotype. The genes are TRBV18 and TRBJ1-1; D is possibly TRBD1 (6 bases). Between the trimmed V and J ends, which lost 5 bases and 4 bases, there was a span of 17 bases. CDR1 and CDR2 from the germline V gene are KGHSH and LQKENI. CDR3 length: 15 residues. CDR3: CASSEASGGLTEAFF. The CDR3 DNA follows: TGTGCCAGCTCAGAGGCTTCTGGGGGGCTCACTGAAGCTTTCTTT.

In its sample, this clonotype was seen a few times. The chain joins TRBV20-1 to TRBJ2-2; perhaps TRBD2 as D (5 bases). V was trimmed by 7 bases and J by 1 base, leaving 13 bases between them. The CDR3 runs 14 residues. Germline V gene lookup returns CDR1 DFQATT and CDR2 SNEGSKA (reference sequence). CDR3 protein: CSGTGSLNTGELFF. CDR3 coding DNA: TGCAGTGGCACGGGATCCCTGAACACCGGGGAGCTGTTTTTT.

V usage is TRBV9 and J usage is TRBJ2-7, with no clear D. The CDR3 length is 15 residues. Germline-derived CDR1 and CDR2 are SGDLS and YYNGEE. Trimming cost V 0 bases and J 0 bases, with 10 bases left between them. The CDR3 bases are TGTGCCAGCAGCGTAGGTCCCGGAAACTCCTACGAGCAGTACTTC. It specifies CASSVGPGNSYEQYF.

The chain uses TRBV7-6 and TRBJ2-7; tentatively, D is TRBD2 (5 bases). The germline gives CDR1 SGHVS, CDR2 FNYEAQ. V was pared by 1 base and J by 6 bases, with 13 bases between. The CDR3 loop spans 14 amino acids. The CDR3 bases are TGTGCCAGCAGCTTAGATTTTCGGGCGGGCGAGCAGTACTTC. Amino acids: CASSLDFRAGEQYF.

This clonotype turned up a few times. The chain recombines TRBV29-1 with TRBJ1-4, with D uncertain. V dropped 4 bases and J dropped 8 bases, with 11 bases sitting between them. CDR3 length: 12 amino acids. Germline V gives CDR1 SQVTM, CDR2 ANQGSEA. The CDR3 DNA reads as TGCAGCGTTGTAGGGAAGGAAGAAAAACTGTTTTTT. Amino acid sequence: CSVVGKEEKLFF.

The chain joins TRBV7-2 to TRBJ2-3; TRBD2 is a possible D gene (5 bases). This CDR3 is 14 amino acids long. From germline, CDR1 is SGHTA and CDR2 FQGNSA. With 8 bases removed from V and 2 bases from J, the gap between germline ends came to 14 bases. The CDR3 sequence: CASGNRGPTDTQYF. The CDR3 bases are TGTGCCAGCGGGAACCGGGGTCCCACAGATACGCAGTATTTT.

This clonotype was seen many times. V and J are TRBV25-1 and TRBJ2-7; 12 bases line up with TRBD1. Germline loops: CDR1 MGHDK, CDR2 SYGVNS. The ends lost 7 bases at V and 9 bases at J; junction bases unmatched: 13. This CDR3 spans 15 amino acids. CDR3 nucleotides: TGTGCCAGCACTCCCGGAGGGACAGGGGGCTCGGGGCAGTACTTC. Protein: CASTPGGTGGSGQYF.

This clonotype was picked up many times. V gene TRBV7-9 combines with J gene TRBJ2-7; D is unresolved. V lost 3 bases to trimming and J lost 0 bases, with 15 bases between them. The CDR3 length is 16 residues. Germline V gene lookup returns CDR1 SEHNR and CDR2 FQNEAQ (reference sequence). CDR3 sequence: CASSFSWQTSSYEQYF. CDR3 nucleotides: TGTGCCAGCAGCTTTTCCTGGCAGACCAGCTCCTACGAGCAGTACTTC.

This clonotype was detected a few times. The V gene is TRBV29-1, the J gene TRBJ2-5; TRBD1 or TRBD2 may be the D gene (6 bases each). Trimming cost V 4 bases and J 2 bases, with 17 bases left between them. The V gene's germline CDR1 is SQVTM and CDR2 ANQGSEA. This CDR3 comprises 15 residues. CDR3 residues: CSVVPRGGRQETQYF. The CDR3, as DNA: TGCAGCGTTGTCCCTCGAGGGGGGAGGCAAGAGACCCAGTACTTC.

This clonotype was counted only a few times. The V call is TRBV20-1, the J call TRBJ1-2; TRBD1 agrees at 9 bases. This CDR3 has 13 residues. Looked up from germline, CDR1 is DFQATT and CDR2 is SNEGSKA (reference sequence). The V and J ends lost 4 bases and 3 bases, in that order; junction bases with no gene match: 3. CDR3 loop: CSANRDRDYGYTF. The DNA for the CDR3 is TGCAGTGCTAATCGGGACAGGGACTATGGCTACACCTTC.

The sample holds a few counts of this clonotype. CDR3 nucleotides: TGTGCCAGCAGTAAGACTAGTCGGGACAATGAGCAGTTCTTC. This codes for CASSKTSRDNEQFF. The chain joins TRBV6-1 to TRBJ2-1; possible D gene TRBD2, 6 bases. Trimming shortened V by 5 bases and J by 5 bases, and 13 bases separated the two germline ends. Germline loops: CDR1 MNHNS, CDR2 SASEGT. This CDR3 comprises 14 residues.

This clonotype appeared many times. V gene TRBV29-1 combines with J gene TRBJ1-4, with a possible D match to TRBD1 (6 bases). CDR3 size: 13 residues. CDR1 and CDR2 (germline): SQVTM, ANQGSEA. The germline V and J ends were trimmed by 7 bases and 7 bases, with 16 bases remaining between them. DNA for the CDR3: TGCAGCGGAGGGGGGATCTGGGGTGAAAAACTGTTTTTT. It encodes CSGGGIWGEKLFF. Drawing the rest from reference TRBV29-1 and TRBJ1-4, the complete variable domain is SAVISQKPSRDICQRGTSLTIQCQVDSQVTMMFWYRQQPGQSLTLIATANQGSEATYESGFVIDKFPISRPNLTFSTLTVSNMSPEDSSIYLCSGGGIWGEKLFFGSGTQLSVL.

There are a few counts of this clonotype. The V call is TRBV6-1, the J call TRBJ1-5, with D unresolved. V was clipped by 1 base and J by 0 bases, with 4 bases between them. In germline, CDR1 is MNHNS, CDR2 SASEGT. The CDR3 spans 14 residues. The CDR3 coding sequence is TGTGCCAGCAGTGAAGGGGGTAGCAATCAGCCCCAGCATTTT. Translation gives CASSEGGSNQPQHF.

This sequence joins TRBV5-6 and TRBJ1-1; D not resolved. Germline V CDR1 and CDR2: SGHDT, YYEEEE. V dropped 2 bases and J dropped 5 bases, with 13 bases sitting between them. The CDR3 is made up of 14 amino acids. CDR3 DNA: TGTGCCAGCAGCTTAACCGGACGGATTACTGAAGCTTTCTTT. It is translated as CASSLTGRITEAFF.

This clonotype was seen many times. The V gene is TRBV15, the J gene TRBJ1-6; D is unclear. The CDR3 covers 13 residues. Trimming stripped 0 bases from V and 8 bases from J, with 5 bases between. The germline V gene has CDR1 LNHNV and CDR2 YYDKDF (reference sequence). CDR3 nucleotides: TGTGCCACCAGCAGAGATCAGGATTCACCCCTCCACTTT. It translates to CATSRDQDSPLHF.

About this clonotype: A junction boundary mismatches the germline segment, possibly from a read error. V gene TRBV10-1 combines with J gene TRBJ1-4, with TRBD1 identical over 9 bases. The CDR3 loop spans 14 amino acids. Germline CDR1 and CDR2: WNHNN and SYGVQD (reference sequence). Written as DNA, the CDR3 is TGCGCCCGCAGCCGGGACAGGGTCGATGAAAAACTGTTTTTT. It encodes CARSRDRVDEKLFF.

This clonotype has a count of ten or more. The CDR3 DNA follows: TGCAGTGCTCGCCTTGTTGCGGTACAGAATGAGCAGTTCTTC. Protein: CSARLVAVQNEQFF. The gene calls are TRBV20-1 and TRBJ2-1, with D unresolved. V lost 5 bases to trimming and J lost 7 bases, with 18 bases between them. The CDR3 has 14 residues. Germline assignment: CDR1 DFQATT and CDR2 SNEGSKA (reference sequence).

The CDR3 sequence: CASSQDRWTVPRNYGYTF. DNA of the CDR3: TGCGCCAGCAGCCAAGATCGGTGGACCGTCCCTCGGAACTATGGCTACACCTTC. The chain has TRBV4-3 and TRBJ1-2; D unclear. V shed 0 bases and J shed 2 bases, with 19 bases lying between them. The CDR3 totals 18 residues. Germline V lookup: CDR1 LGHNA, CDR2 YSLEER.

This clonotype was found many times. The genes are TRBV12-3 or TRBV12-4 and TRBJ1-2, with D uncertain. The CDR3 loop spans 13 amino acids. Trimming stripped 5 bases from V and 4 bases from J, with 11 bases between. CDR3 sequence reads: CASSPSLSYGYTF. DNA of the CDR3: TGTGCCAGCAGTCCCTCCCTCAGCTATGGCTACACCTTC.

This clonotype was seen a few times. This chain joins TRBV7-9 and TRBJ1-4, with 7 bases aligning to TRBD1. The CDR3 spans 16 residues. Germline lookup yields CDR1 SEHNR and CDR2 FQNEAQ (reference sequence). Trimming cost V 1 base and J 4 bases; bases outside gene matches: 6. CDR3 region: CASSLVTGSFNEKLFF. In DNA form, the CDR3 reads TGTGCCAGCAGCTTAGTGACAGGGTCGTTTAATGAAAAACTGTTTTTT.

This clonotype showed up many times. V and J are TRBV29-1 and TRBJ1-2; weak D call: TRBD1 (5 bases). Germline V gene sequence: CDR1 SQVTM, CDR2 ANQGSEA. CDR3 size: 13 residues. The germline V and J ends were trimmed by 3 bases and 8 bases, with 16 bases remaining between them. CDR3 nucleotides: TGCAGCGTTGAGGGGACCTCTCGATTCGGCTACACCTTC. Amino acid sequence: CSVEGTSRFGYTF. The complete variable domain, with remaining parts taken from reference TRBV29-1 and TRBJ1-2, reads SAVISQKPSRDICQRGTSLTIQCQVDSQVTMMFWYRQQPGQSLTLIATANQGSEATYESGFVIDKFPISRPNLTFSTLTVSNMSPEDSSIYLCSVEGTSRFGYTFGSGTRLTVV.

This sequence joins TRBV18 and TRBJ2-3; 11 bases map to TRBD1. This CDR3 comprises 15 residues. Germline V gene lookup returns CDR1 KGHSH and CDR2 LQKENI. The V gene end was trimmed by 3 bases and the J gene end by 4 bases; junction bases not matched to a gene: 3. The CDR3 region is CASSPGQGGPDTQYF. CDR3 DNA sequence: TGTGCCAGCTCACCGGGACAGGGGGGACCAGATACGCAGTATTTT.

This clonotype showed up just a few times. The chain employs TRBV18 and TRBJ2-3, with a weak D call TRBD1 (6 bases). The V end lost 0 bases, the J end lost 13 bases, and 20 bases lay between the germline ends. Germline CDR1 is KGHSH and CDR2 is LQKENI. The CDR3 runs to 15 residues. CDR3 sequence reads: CASSPPPDRQHSEYF. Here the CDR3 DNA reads TGTGCCAGCTCACCACCGCCAGACAGGCAGCACAGCGAGTATTTT. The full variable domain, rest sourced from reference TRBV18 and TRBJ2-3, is NAGVMQNPRHLVRRRGQEARLRCSPMKGHSHVYWYRQLPEEGLKFMVYLQKENIIDESGMPKERFSAEFPKEGPSILRIQQVVRGDSAAYFCASSPPPDRQHSEYFGPGTRLTVL.

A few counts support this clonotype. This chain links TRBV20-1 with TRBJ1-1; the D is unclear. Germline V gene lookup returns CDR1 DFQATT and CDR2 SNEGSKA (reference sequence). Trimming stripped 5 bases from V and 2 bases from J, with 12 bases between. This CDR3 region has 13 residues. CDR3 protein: CSAQGEYNTEAFF. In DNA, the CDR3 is TGCAGTGCTCAAGGAGAATACAACACTGAAGCTTTCTTT.

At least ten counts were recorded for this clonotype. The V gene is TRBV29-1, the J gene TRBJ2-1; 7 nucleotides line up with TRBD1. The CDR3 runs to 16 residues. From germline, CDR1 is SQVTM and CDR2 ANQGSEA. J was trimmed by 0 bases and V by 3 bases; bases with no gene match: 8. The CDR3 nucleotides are TGCAGCGTTGAGTATTTTCGGGACAGCTCCTACAATGAGCAGTTCTTC. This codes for CSVEYFRDSSYNEQFF.

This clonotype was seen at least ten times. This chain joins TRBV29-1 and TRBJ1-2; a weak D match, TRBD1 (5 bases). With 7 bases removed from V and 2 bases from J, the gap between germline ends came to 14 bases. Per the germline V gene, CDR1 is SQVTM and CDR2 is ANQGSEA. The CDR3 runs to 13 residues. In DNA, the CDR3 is TGCAGCGCTCGGCATGAGGGGAACTATGGCTACACCTTC. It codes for CSARHEGNYGYTF.

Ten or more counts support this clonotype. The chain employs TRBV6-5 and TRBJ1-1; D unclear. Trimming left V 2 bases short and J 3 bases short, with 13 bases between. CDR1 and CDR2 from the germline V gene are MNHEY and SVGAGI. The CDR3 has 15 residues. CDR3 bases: TGTGCCAGCAGTTACAGCCACCCGAGGGACACTGAAGCTTTCTTT. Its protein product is CASSYSHPRDTEAFF.